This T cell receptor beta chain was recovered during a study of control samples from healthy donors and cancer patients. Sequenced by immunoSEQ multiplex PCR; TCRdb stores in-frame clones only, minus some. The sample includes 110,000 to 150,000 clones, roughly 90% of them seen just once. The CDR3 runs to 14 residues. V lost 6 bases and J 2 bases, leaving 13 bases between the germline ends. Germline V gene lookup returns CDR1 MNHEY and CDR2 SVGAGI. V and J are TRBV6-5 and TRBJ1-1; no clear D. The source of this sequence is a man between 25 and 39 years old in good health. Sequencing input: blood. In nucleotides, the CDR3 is TGTGCCAGCAGCGTAGGCGAGGTTAACACTGAAGCTTTCTTT. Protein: CASSVGEVNTEAFF.